A selection of T cell receptor beta chains follows, all from one sample in a study of OX40 agonist ivuxolimab in advanced cancers. Using immunoSEQ multiplex PCR, the repertoire was profiled, and TCRdb retains in-frame clones only, with some absent. Of about 96,000 clones listed, about 90% are singletons. Sample: CD4+ or CD8+ T cells sorted from blood, taken in a trial of the OX40 agonist ivuxolimab. The receptors come from an adult with an advanced solid tumor such as melanoma, head and neck, liver or kidney cancer. Each CDR3 is given with its conserved first and last residue. D genes are given only for firm matches. Size is omitted from some rows. Given values are once, few, many or a class for expanded clones.

TRBV18	TRBJ1-2	.	.	CASSPPVAVGGYTF	TGTGCCAGCTCACCACCGGTCGCGGTGGGAGGCTACACCTTC
TRBV10-2	TRBJ2-7	TRBD2	many	CASSDGGLAEVVSYEQYF	TGCGCCAGCAGTGACGGTGGACTAGCGGAGGTGGTCTCCTACGAGCAGTACTTC
TRBV6-6	TRBJ1-4	.	.	CASSYFQGEKLFF	TGTGCCAGCAGTTACTTCCAGGGAGAAAAACTGTTTTTT
TRBV18	TRBJ2-1	TRBD2	few	CASSRGLERYNEQFF	TGTGCCAGCTCACGAGGACTAGAACGCTACAATGAGCAGTTCTTC
TRBV30	TRBJ1-4	.	.	CAWSVPGIREKLFF	TGTGCCTGGAGTGTCCCAGGGATAAGGGAAAAACTGTTTTTT
TRBV5-3	TRBJ1-5	.	.	CARSAPGGGQPQHF	TGTGCCAGAAGCGCACCCGGGGGGGGGCAGCCCCAGCATTTT
TRBV7-7	TRBJ2-3	TRBD1	.	CASSSGTAADTQYF	TGTGCTAGCAGTTCCGGGACAGCCGCAGATACGCAGTATTTT
TRBV5-3	TRBJ2-5	.	.	CARSLEDGEGETQYF	TGTGCCAGAAGCTTGGAGGACGGCGAGGGGGAGACCCAGTACTTC
TRBV7-6	TRBJ2-1	TRBD2	.	CASSLVSSGRLEQFF	TGTGCCAGCAGCTTAGTCTCTAGCGGGAGGCTTGAGCAGTTCTTC
TRBV6-6	TRBJ2-6	.	.	CASSPTRSGANVLTF	TGTGCCAGCAGTCCGACTAGGTCTGGGGCCAACGTCCTGACTTTC
TRBV18	TRBJ2-3	TRBD2	once	CASSQAGGPSDTQYF	TGTGCCAGCTCACAGGCGGGAGGGCCATCCGATACGCAGTATTTT
TRBV6-5	TRBJ1-1	.	.	CASSPPGPLRTEAFF	TGTGCCAGCAGTCCTCCCGGACCTTTAAGGACTGAAGCTTTCTTT
TRBV9	TRBJ2-1	.	.	CASSSPGTPYNEQFF	TGTGCCAGCAGCTCTCCCGGGACGCCATACAATGAGCAGTTCTTC
TRBV28	TRBJ1-5	TRBD1	.	CASSFQGAGSNQPQHF	TGTGCCAGCAGTTTTCAGGGGGCAGGTAGCAATCAGCCCCAGCATTTT
TRBV12-1	TRBJ1-5	.	.	CASSTLAGNQPQHF	TGTGCCAGCAGCACCTTGGCCGGCAATCAGCCCCAGCATTTT
TRBV10-3	TRBJ2-2	.	once	CAISDGNTGELFF	TGTGCCATCAGTGATGGTAACACCGGGGAGCTGTTTTTT
TRBV7-3	TRBJ2-3	.	.	CASSWAARTDTQYF	TGTGCCAGCAGCTGGGCGGCGCGCACAGATACGCAGTATTTT
TRBV29-1	TRBJ2-4	.	.	CSVEVAKNIQYF	TGCAGCGTTGAGGTTGCCAAAAACATTCAGTACTTC
TRBV7-9	TRBJ1-1	.	.	CASSLALTGRSFF	TGTGCCAGCAGCTTAGCGTTAACAGGTCGTTCTTTCTTT